This entry concerns a single T cell receptor (beta chain). No antigen is known for it. The record originates from a study of OX40 agonist ivuxolimab in advanced cancers. Study-level background: Patients received intravenous ivuxolimab every 2 weeks at 0.01 to 10 mg/kg. Study conclusions and caveats: Averaging showed that CD8+ T cells had more expanded clones than CD4+ did. Some nonresponders additionally presented with little normalized T-cell clonal expansion. Clones of CD4+ and CD8+ blood T cells grew by week 6 at doses of 0.1 to 3.0 mg/kg.

The CDR3 loop spans 11 amino acids. The V gene's germline CDR1 is MNHEY and CDR2 SVGAGI. V lost 8 bases and J 5 bases, leaving 9 bases between the germline ends. Method: immunoSEQ multiplex PCR; TCRdb's copy keeps in-frame clones and lacks some. This table holds tens of thousands of clones, around 92% found once. The sequence derives from an adult with an advanced solid tumor such as melanoma, head and neck, liver or kidney cancer. This sample comprised CD4+ or CD8+ T cells sorted from blood, obtained in a trial of the OX40 agonist ivuxolimab. The chain has TRBV6-5 and TRBJ1-2; D ambiguous. The CDR3 coding sequence is TGTGCCAGCCGTGAGGGTTATGGCTACACCTTC. It specifies CASREGYGYTF.